Listed here are 2 T cell receptor beta chains from one sample, sequenced in a study of regulatory T cells in long-lasting Graves disease. Described time point: newly diagnosed GD, antithyroid drugs for less than 3 months. Making the TCR library involved RNA that had been extracted from PBMCs. Building of the TCR beta libraries involved iRepertoire HTBI primers and Arm-PCR of CDR3 regions. MiXCR, run by TCRdb on the multiplex PCR reads, gives a single entry per CDR3 protein. The profile shows about 440,000 distinct CDR3 sequences, around 15% of them singletons. The same data also contributed to another study, on T cells in Graves' hyperthyroidism and ophthalmopathy.

The starting material was peripheral blood mononuclear cells (PBMCs), obtained at new diagnosis, from a patient treated with antithyroid drugs. Every receptor here comes from a young woman with Graves disease.

Comment on this clonotype: A read error may produce the germline difference seen at one junction end. This chain links TRBV2 with TRBJ1-1; D is possibly TRBD1 (6 bases). The CDR3 covers 13 residues. From germline, CDR1 is SNHLY and CDR2 FYNNEI. The CDR3 coding sequence is TGTGCCAGCAGCACGGGGGCTTTCACTGAAGCTTTGTTT. Its protein product is CASSTGAFTEALF.

In this sample, this clonotype turned up many times. This CDR3 is CSVEEARGRGDTQYF. CDR3 bases: TGCAGCGTTGAAGAGGCAAGGGGCAGGGGAGATACGCAGTATTTT. The chain carries TRBV29-1 and TRBJ2-3, with D maybe TRBD1 (6 bases). This CDR3 is built from 15 residues. CDR1 SQVTM and CDR2 ANQGSEA come from the germline V gene. Trimming took off 0 bases at V and 5 bases at J, with 15 bases between the two ends.